The 5 T cell receptor beta chains given below trace back to one sample, sequenced in a study of OX40 agonist ivuxolimab in advanced cancers. This table comes from immunoSEQ multiplex PCR, and its TCRdb copy is limited to in-frame clones, with some not included. The sample carries some 17,000 clones, around nine tenths recorded once. Sequences were derived from CD4+ or CD8+ T cells sorted from blood, sampled in a trial of the OX40 agonist ivuxolimab. These TCRs come from an adult with an advanced solid tumor such as melanoma, head and neck, liver or kidney cancer.

This chain links TRBV2 with TRBJ1-2, with D possibly being TRBD1 (6 bases). This CDR3 spans 13 amino acids. Germline CDR1 SNHLY, CDR2 FYNNEI. Trimming took off 10 bases at V and 1 base at J, with 13 bases between the two ends. Written as DNA, the CDR3 is TGTGCCACCTTAACAGGGATTAACTATGGCTACACCTTC. Residues: CATLTGINYGYTF.

The V call is TRBV9, the J call TRBJ1-1; D gene unclear. In germline, CDR1 is SGDLS, CDR2 YYNGEE. Trimming shortened V by 5 bases and J by 4 bases, and 12 bases separated the two germline ends. The CDR3 is 13 residues long. This CDR3 is CASRAGPLTEAFF. CDR3 in DNA: TGTGCCAGCAGGGCCGGGCCCCTCACTGAAGCTTTCTTT.

The chain employs TRBV13 and TRBJ2-3; TRBD2 is a possible D gene (6 bases). In germline, CDR1 is PRHDT, CDR2 FYEKMQ (reference sequence). The CDR3 sequence is 14 residues long. The V gene lost 0 bases and the J gene lost 11 bases, with 15 bases spanning the gap. CDR3 loop: CASSLGLLGLRQYF. CDR3 nucleotides: TGTGCCAGCAGCTTAGGCCTGTTGGGACTGAGGCAGTATTTT.

V and J are TRBV18 and TRBJ1-5; TRBD1 matches 8 bases. The ends lost 3 bases at V and 7 bases at J; junction bases unmatched: 14. Germline V gene lookup returns CDR1 KGHSH and CDR2 LQKENI. The CDR3 loop spans 17 amino acids. The CDR3 DNA sequence: TGTGCCAGCTCACCGGGAGGACAGGGACGCCGTCGGCAGCCCCAGCATTTT. This encodes CASSPGGQGRRRQPQHF.

This chain links TRBV19 with TRBJ2-1, with 13 bases lining up with TRBD2. This CDR3 is built from 17 residues. In germline, CDR1 is LNHDA, CDR2 SQIVND (reference sequence). J lost 5 bases, V lost 6 bases, and 10 bases had no gene match. CDR3 region: CASRTSGGPRSNNEQFF. CDR3 DNA: TGTGCCAGTAGGACTAGCGGGGGGCCCCGATCCAACAATGAGCAGTTCTTC. The variable domain in full, with the rest retrieved from reference TRBV19 and TRBJ2-1, is DGGITQSPKYLFRKEGQNVTLSCEQNLNHDAMYWYRQDPGQGLRLIYYSQIVNDFQKGDIAEGYSVSREKKESFPLTVTSAQKNPTAFYLCASRTSGGPRSNNEQFFGPGTRLTVL.